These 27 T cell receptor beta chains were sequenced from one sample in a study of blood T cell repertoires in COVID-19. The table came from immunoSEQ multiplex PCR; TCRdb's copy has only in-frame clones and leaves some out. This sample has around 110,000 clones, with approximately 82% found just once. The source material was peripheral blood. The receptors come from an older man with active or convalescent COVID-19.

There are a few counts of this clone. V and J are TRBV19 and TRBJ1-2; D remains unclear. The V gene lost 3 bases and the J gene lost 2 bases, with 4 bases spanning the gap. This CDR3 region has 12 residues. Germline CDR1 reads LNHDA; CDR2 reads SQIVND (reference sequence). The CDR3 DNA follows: TGTGCCAGTAGTATCCTGAACTATGGCTACACCTTC. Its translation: CASSILNYGYTF.

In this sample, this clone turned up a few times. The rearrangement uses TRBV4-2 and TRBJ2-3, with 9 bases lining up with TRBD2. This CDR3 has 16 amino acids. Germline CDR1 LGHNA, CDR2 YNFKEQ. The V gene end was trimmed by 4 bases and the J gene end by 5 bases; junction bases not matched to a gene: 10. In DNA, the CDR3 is TGTGCCAGCAGCCTAACCTTGCTAGCGGGGAGAGATACGCAGTATTTT. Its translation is CASSLTLLAGRDTQYF.

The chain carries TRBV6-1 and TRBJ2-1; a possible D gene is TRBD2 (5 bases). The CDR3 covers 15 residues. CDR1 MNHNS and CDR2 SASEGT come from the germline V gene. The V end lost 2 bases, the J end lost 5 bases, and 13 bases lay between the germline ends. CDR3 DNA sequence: TGTGCCAGCAGTGAAATGAGCGGAGCCGACAATGAGCAGTTCTTC. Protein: CASSEMSGADNEQFF.

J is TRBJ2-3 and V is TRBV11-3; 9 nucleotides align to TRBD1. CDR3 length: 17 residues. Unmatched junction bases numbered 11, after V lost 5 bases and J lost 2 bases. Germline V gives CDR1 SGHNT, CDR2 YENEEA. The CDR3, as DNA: TGTGCCAGCAGCCGCCAACAGGGGGCAGGATTCACAGATACGCAGTATTTT. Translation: CASSRQQGAGFTDTQYF. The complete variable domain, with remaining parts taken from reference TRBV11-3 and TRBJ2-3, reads EAGVVQSPRYKIIEKKQPVAFWCNPISGHNTLYWYLQNLGQGPELLIRYENEEAVDDSQLPKDRFSAERLKGVDSTLKIQPAELGDSAVYLCASSRQQGAGFTDTQYFGPGTRLTVL.

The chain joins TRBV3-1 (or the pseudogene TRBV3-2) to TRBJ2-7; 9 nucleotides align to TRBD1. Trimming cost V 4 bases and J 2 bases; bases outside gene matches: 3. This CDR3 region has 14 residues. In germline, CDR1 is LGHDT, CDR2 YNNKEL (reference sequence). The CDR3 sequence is CASSPGQGPYEQYF. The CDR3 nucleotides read TGTGCCAGCAGCCCCGGACAGGGGCCCTACGAGCAGTACTTC.

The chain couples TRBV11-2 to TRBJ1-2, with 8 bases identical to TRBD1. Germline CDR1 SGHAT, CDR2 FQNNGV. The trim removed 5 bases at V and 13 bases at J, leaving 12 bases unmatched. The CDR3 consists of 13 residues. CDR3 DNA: TGTGCCAGCAGCAGACAGGGGTCCTACACTCTCACCTTC. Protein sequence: CASSRQGSYTLTF.

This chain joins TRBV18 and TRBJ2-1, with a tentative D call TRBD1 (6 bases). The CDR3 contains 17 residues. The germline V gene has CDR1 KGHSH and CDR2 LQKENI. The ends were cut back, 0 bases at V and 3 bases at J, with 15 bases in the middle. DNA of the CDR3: TGTGCCAGCTCACCACCGAACAGGGTCAGGGGCTACAATGAGCAGTTCTTC. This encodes CASSPPNRVRGYNEQFF.

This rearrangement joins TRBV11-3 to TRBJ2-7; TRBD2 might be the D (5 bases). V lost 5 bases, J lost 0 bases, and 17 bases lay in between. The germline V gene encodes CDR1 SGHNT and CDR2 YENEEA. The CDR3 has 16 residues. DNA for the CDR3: TGTGCCAGCAGCCAACTAGGCGTCCCCGGCTCCTACGAGCAGTACTTC. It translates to CASSQLGVPGSYEQYF.

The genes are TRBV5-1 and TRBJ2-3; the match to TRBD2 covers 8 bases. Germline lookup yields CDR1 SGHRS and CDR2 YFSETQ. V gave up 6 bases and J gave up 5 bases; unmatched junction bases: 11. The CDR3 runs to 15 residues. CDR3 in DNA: TGCGCCAGCACCGCGAGCGGGGGCAGGGGAGATACGCAGTATTTT. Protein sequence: CASTASGGRGDTQYF.

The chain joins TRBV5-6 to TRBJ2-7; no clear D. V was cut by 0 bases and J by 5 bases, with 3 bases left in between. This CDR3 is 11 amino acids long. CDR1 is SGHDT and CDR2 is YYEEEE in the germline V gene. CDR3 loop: CASSLANEQYF. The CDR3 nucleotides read TGTGCCAGCAGCTTGGCCAACGAGCAGTACTTC.

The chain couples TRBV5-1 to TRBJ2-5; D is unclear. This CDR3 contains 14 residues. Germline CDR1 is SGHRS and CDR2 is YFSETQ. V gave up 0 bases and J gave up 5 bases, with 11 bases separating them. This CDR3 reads CASSLAASTETQYF. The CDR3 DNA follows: TGCGCCAGCAGCTTGGCCGCTAGTACCGAGACCCAGTACTTC.

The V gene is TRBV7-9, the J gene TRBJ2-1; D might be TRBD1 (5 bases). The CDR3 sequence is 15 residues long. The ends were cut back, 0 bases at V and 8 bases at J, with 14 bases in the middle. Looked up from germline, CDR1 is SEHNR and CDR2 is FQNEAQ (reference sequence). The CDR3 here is CASSLASGPVDEQFF. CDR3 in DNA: TGTGCCAGCAGCTTAGCGTCAGGGCCAGTGGATGAGCAGTTCTTC.

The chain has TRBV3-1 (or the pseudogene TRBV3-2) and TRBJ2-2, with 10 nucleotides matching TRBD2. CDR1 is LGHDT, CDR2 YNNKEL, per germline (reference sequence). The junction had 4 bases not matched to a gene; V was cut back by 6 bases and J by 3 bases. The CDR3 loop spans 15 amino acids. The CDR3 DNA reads TGTGCCAGCAGGCTCACTAGCGGGGACACCGGGGAGCTGTTTTTT. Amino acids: CASRLTSGDTGELFF.

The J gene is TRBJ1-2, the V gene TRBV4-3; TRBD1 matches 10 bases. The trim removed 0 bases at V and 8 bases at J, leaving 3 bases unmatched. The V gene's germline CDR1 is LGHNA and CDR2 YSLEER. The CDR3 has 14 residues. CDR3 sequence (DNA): TGCGCCAGCAGCCAAGAGACAGGGGGCTACGGCTACACCTTC. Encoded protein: CASSQETGGYGYTF.

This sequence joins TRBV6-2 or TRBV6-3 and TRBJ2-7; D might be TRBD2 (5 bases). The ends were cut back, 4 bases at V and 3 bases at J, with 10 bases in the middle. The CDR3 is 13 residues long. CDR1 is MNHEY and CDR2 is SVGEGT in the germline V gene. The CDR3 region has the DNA TGTGCCAGCAGTTCCGGGGTCCACTACGAGCAGTACTTC. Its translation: CASSSGVHYEQYF.

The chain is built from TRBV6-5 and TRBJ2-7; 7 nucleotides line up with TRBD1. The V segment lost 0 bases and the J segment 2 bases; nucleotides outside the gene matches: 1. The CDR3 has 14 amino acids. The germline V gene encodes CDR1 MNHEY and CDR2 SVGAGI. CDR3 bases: TGTGCCAGCAGTTACTCCAGGGGGACCTACGAGCAGTACTTC. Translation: CASSYSRGTYEQYF.

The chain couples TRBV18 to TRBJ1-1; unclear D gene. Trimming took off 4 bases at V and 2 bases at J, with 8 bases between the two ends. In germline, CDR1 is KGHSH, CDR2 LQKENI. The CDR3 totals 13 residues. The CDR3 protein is CASSRGLNTEAFF. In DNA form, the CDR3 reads TGTGCCAGCTCACGTGGACTTAACACTGAAGCTTTCTTT. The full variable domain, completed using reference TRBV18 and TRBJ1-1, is NAGVMQNPRHLVRRRGQEARLRCSPMKGHSHVYWYRQLPEEGLKFMVYLQKENIIDESGMPKERFSAEFPKEGPSILRIQQVVRGDSAAYFCASSRGLNTEAFFGQGTRLTVV.

The CDR3 loop is CASSLNSGFEDTQYF. CDR3 nucleotide sequence: TGTGCCAGCAGCTTGAATAGCGGGTTTGAGGATACGCAGTATTTT. The chain couples TRBV5-6 to TRBJ2-3, with TRBD2 matching over 7 bases. This CDR3 spans 15 amino acids. Germline V gene lookup returns CDR1 SGHDT and CDR2 YYEEEE. V lost 1 base, J lost 6 bases, and 8 bases stayed unmatched.

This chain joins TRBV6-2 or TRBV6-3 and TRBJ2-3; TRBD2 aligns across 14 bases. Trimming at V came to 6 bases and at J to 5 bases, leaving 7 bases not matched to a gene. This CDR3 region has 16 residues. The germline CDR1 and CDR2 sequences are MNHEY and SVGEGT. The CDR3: CASSPEGLAGEDTQYF. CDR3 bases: TGTGCCAGCAGCCCCGAGGGACTAGCGGGAGAAGATACGCAGTATTTT.

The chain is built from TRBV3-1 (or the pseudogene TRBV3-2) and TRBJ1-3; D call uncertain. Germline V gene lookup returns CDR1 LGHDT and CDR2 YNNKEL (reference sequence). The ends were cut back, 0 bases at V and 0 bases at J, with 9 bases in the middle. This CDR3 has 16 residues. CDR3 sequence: CASSQDLASSGNTIYF. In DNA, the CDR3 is TGTGCCAGCAGCCAAGATCTAGCGAGCTCTGGAAACACCATATATTTT.

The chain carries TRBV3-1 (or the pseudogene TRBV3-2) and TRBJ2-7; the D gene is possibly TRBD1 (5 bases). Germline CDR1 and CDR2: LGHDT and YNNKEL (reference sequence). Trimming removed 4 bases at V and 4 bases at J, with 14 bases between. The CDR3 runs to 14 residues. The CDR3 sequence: CASSPPGNVYEQYF. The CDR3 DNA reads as TGTGCCAGCAGCCCACCAGGGAATGTATACGAGCAGTACTTC.

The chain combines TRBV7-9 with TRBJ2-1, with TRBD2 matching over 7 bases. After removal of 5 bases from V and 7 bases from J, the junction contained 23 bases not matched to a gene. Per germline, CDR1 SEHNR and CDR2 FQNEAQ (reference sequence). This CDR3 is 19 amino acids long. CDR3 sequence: CASSPMPGGRTREWNEQFF. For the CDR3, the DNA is TGTGCCAGCAGCCCCATGCCGGGAGGCCGTACTCGAGAGTGGAATGAGCAGTTCTTC.

CDR3: CASRHQTGMMNTEAFF. CDR3 coding DNA: TGTGCCAGCAGACACCAGACAGGGATGATGAACACTGAAGCTTTCTTT. The V gene is TRBV28, the J gene TRBJ1-1; 7 bases align to TRBD1. V lost 6 bases to trimming and J lost 0 bases; unmatched junction nucleotides: 10. Germline V gene sequence: CDR1 MDHEN, CDR2 SYDVKM. The CDR3 has 16 amino acids.

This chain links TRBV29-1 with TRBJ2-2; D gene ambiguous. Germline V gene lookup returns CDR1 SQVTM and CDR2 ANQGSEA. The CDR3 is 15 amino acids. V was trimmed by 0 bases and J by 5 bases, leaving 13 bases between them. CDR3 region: CSVEDRFRSTGELFF. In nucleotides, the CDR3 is TGCAGCGTTGAAGATCGGTTTCGGTCTACCGGGGAGCTGTTTTTT.

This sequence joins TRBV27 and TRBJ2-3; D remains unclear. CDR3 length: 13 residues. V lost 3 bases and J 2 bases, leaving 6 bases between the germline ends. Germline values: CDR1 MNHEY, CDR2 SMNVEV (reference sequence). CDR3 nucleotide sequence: TGTGCCAGCAGTTTCTATCCCACAGATACGCAGTATTTT. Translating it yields CASSFYPTDTQYF.

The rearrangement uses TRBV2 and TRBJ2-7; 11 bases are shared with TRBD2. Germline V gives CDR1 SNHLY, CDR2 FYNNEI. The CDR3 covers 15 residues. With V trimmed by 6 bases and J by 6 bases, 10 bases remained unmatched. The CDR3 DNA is TGTGCCAGCAGCCTTGCTACTAGCGGGAGAACCGAGCAGTACTTC. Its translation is CASSLATSGRTEQYF.

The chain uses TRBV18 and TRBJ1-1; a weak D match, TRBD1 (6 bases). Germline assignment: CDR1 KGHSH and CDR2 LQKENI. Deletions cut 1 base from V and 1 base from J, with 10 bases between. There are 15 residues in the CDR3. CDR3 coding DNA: TGTGCCAGCTCACCACAAAAGACAGGGAACACTGAAGCTTTCTTT. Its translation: CASSPQKTGNTEAFF.